The clone carrying this T cell receptor beta chain was counted between two and nine times. Its antigen is currently unknown. The record originates from a study of blood T cells in healthy people across ages. Study-wide results and caveats: The percentage of naive T cells correlated strongly with TCR beta diversity.

The CDR3 is 14 amino acids. The V end was cut by 1 base, the J end by 8 bases, with 14 bases between. Germline CDR1 is SGHTA and CDR2 is FQGNSA. Using a J-beta primer mix together with a sample-barcoded 5' primer, a second PCR was run for roughly 7 to 12 cycles. TCRdb re-called the 5' RACE reads with MiXCR, one entry per CDR3 protein. The data hold some 790,000 distinct CDR3 sequences, with about 28% observed a single time. V gene TRBV7-2 combines with J gene TRBJ1-2; no firm D call. This receptor was identified in an elderly woman in good health. The sequencing sample was made of blood. CDR3 in amino acids: CASSLDGNGGGYTF. The DNA for the CDR3 is TGTGCCAGCAGCTTAGACGGGAACGGCGGAGGCTACACCTTC.